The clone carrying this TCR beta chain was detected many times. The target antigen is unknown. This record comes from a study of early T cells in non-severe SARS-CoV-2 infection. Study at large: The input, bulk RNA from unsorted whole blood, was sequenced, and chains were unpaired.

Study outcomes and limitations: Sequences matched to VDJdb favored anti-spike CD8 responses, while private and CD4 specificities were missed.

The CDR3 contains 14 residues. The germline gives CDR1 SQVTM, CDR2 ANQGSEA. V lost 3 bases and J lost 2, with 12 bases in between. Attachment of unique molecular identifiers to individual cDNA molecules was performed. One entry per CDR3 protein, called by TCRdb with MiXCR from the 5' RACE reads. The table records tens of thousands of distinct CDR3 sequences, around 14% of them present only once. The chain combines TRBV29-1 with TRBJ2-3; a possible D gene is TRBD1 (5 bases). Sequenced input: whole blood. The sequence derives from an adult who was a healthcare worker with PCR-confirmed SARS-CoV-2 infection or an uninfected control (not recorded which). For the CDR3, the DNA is TGCAGCGTTGACCGACAGACCAACACAGATACGCAGTATTTT. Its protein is CSVDRQTNTDTQYF.